The 30 T cell receptor beta chains below come from one sample, sequenced in a study of CD8 T cells in Susac syndrome. Random hexamers primed reverse transcription of about 0.45 to 1 ug RNA. TCRdb ran MiXCR on the immunoSEQ multiplex PCR reads and lists one entry per CDR3 protein. The sample consists of 110,000 or so distinct CDR3 sequences, 85% to 95% of them appearing once. Source material: CD4+ T cells from PBMCs. Receptors were obtained from a human donor with multiple sclerosis.

This chain joins TRBV20-1 and TRBJ1-1, with 7 bases aligning to TRBD1. With V trimmed by 5 bases and J by 4 bases, 13 bases remained unmatched. This CDR3 contains 15 residues. CDR1 is DFQATT and CDR2 is SNEGSKA in the germline V gene (reference sequence). This CDR3 is CSARGLGGAGTEAFF. In DNA form, the CDR3 reads TGCAGTGCTCGCGGGTTAGGGGGCGCAGGCACTGAAGCTTTCTTT.

The chain uses TRBV29-1 and TRBJ2-2; tentative D call: TRBD1 (6 bases). Germline V CDR1 and CDR2: SQVTM, ANQGSEA. V lost 3 bases and J lost 1, with 12 bases in between. There are 15 residues in the CDR3. The CDR3: CSVEPWTENTGELFF. The DNA of the CDR3 is TGCAGCGTTGAGCCCTGGACAGAGAACACCGGGGAGCTGTTTTTT.

This clonotype was seen only a few times. The J gene is TRBJ2-7, the V gene TRBV6-2 or TRBV6-3, with a possible D match to TRBD1 (5 bases). Trimming cost V 5 bases and J 2 bases, with 10 bases left between them. Germline loops: CDR1 MNHEY, CDR2 SVGEGT. This CDR3 contains 13 residues. The CDR3 is CASSDGQTYEQYF. The CDR3 coding sequence is TGTGCCAGCAGTGACGGACAAACCTACGAGCAGTACTTC.

This rearrangement joins TRBV30 to TRBJ1-2, with D unclear. Trimming removed 0 bases at V and 4 bases at J, with 9 bases between. The CDR3 sequence is 13 residues long. Germline V lookup: CDR1 GTSNPN, CDR2 SVGIG (reference sequence). As DNA, the CDR3 is TGTGCCTGGAGTGTACAAATCAGCTATGGCTACACCTTC. It encodes CAWSVQISYGYTF.

V gene TRBV12-3 or TRBV12-4 combines with J gene TRBJ1-1; 7 bases are a match to TRBD1. V lost 5 bases, J lost 2 bases, and 14 bases stayed unmatched. The CDR3 length is 17 residues. The CDR3 loop is CASSGVNSGTANTEAFF. In nucleotides, the CDR3 is TGTGCCAGCAGTGGAGTAAATTCCGGGACAGCTAACACTGAAGCTTTCTTT.

The chain has TRBV6-4 and TRBJ1-1, with 11 nucleotides matching TRBD1. The germline CDR1 and CDR2 sequences are MRHNA and SNTAGT. The CDR3 covers 14 residues. With V trimmed by 6 bases and J by 5 bases, 5 bases remained unmatched. The CDR3 here is CASSRDRGATEAFF. The DNA for the CDR3 is TGTGCCAGCAGCCGGGACAGGGGGGCAACTGAAGCTTTCTTT.

The CDR3 here is CATLTPGLNYGYTF. For the CDR3, the DNA is TGTGCCACCCTAACCCCGGGACTTAACTATGGCTACACCTTC. The chain employs TRBV19 and TRBJ1-2, with a possible D match to TRBD1 (5 bases). V lost 10 bases to trimming and J lost 1 base, with 16 bases between them. This CDR3 comprises 14 residues. The germline gives CDR1 LNHDA, CDR2 SQIVND (reference sequence).

This chain joins TRBV11-3 and TRBJ2-1; D gene ambiguous. This CDR3 has 13 amino acids. V lost 5 bases, J lost 9 bases, and 14 bases lay in between. Germline V gene data show CDR1 as SGHNT and CDR2 as YENEEA. The CDR3 region is CASSPSTVGEQFF. The CDR3 nucleotides are TGTGCCAGCAGCCCCAGTACCGTTGGTGAGCAGTTCTTC.

The chain has TRBV18 and TRBJ2-5; a weak D match, TRBD2 (5 bases). The germline gives CDR1 KGHSH, CDR2 LQKENI. This CDR3 contains 15 residues. V gave up 6 bases and J gave up 0 bases, with 14 bases separating them. CDR3 sequence reads: CASSPMGGYQETQYF. As DNA, the CDR3 is TGTGCCAGCTCCCCGATGGGCGGGTACCAAGAGACCCAGTACTTC.

The chain recombines TRBV5-1 with TRBJ1-4, with 12 positions matching TRBD1. CDR1 and CDR2 (germline): SGHRS, YFSETQ. J lost 10 bases, V lost 4 bases, and 11 bases had no gene match. The CDR3 is 16 residues long. The DNA for the CDR3 is TGCGCCAGCAGCCTACAGCCCGGGACAGGGGGCGCAAAACTGTTTTTT. Amino acid sequence: CASSLQPGTGGAKLFF.

V is TRBV20-1 and J is TRBJ2-5; possibly TRBD1 for D (6 bases). CDR1 is DFQATT, CDR2 SNEGSKA, per germline (reference sequence). The V end was cut by 3 bases, the J end by 5 bases, with 13 bases between. The CDR3 extends over 13 amino acids. Here the CDR3 reads CSASNRVGETQYF. CDR3 nucleotides: TGCAGTGCTAGTAACAGGGTGGGGGAGACCCAGTACTTC.

The chain has TRBV20-1 and TRBJ2-5; possibly TRBD1 or TRBD2 for D (5 bases each). The CDR3 totals 17 residues. V lost 2 bases, J lost 5 bases, and 24 bases lay in between. Germline-derived CDR1 and CDR2 are DFQATT and SNEGSKA (reference sequence). The CDR3, as DNA: TGCAGTGCTAGAAGTCCACGGGGCCAGGGAATGTTGGAGACCCAGTACTTC. It translates to CSARSPRGQGMLETQYF.

The chain couples TRBV7-9 to TRBJ1-2; 12 bases align to TRBD1. Trimming at V came to 5 bases and at J to 6 bases, leaving 10 bases not matched to a gene. The CDR3 covers 16 residues. Germline lookup yields CDR1 SEHNR and CDR2 FQNEAQ (reference sequence). In DNA, the CDR3 is TGTGCCAGCAGCCTTAGGACCGGGACAGGGGGCGATGGCTACACCTTC. Amino acids: CASSLRTGTGGDGYTF. The whole variable domain, remainder taken from reference TRBV7-9 and TRBJ1-2, is DTGVSQNPRHKITKRGQNVTFRCDPISEHNRLYWYRQTLGQGPEFLTYFQNEAQLEKSRLLSDRFSAERPKGSFSTLEIQRTEQGDSAMYLCASSLRTGTGGDGYTFGSGTRLTVV.

The genes are TRBV7-9 and TRBJ1-2; a weak D match, TRBD1 (6 bases). Germline V gives CDR1 SEHNR, CDR2 FQNEAQ (reference sequence). Trimming removed 1 base at V and 1 base at J, with 10 bases between. The CDR3 sequence is 15 residues long. This CDR3 reads CASSLVQGINYGYTF. CDR3 nucleotide sequence: TGTGCCAGCAGCTTAGTACAGGGAATTAACTATGGCTACACCTTC.

V is TRBV4-1 and J is TRBJ2-1, with 9 nucleotides matching TRBD2. Per the germline V gene, CDR1 is MGHRA and CDR2 is YSYEKL. V lost 0 bases and J lost 6; bases outside the gene matches: 9. The CDR3 has 17 amino acids. The CDR3 nucleotides are TGCGCCAGCAGCCAAGAGACACTCCAACTAGCGGGCAATGAGCAGTTCTTC. It translates to CASSQETLQLAGNEQFF.

CDR3 region: CASSPTGGLAGWKETQYF. The CDR3 region has the DNA TGTGCCAGCAGCCCAACCGGAGGGCTAGCGGGGTGGAAAGAGACCCAGTACTTC. The rearrangement links TRBV7-2 to TRBJ2-5; 9 bases line up with TRBD2. V lost 5 bases to trimming and J lost 3 bases; unmatched junction nucleotides: 16. Germline CDR1 and CDR2: SGHTA and FQGNSA. This CDR3 spans 18 amino acids.

The rearrangement joins TRBV12-3 or TRBV12-4 to TRBJ2-2, with 7 bases that match TRBD1. Losses at the gene ends were 5 bases for V and 0 bases for J; bases not matched to a gene: 6. The CDR3 has 16 amino acids. The chain's CDR3 is CASSPKTGSNTGELFF. Written as DNA, the CDR3 is TGTGCCAGCAGTCCCAAGACAGGGTCGAACACCGGGGAGCTGTTTTTT.

The genes are TRBV14 and TRBJ2-1, with D unclear. Trimming removed 0 bases from V and 6 bases from J, with 9 bases in between. In germline, CDR1 is SGHDN, CDR2 FVKESK. CDR3 length: 14 amino acids. DNA for the CDR3: TGTGCCAGCAGCCAAGAAGGTGACTTCAATGAGCAGTTCTTC. Translation gives CASSQEGDFNEQFF.

The chain has TRBV24-1 and TRBJ2-3; possible D gene TRBD1, 6 bases. The germline CDR1 and CDR2 sequences are KGHDR and SFDVKD. The CDR3 has 15 amino acids. Between the trimmed V and J ends, which lost 4 bases and 7 bases, there was a span of 17 bases. CDR3 nucleotides: TGTGCCACCAGTGACAAAACCGGGACACAGAATACGCAGTATTTT. Protein sequence: CATSDKTGTQNTQYF.

The chain combines TRBV19 with TRBJ1-2; D remains ambiguous. V was trimmed by 0 bases and J by 7 bases, leaving 9 bases between them. Per germline, CDR1 LNHDA and CDR2 SQIVND (reference sequence). This CDR3 has 13 residues. CDR3 amino acids: CASSIDKGGGYTF. CDR3 DNA sequence: TGTGCCAGTAGTATAGATAAGGGAGGTGGCTACACCTTC.

This rearrangement joins TRBV19 to TRBJ2-6; TRBD2 is a possible D gene (5 bases). Germline CDR1 LNHDA, CDR2 SQIVND (reference sequence). The germline V and J ends were trimmed by 6 bases and 1 base, with 13 bases remaining between them. The CDR3 spans 16 residues. CDR3 DNA sequence: TGTGCCAGTAGGGACCTCGGAGGTTCTGGGGCCAACGTCCTGACTTTC. Amino acid sequence: CASRDLGGSGANVLTF.

This chain links TRBV29-1 with TRBJ2-2, with D possibly matching TRBD2 (5 bases). V was clipped by 3 bases and J by 1 base, with 9 bases between them. Germline lookup yields CDR1 SQVTM and CDR2 ANQGSEA. The CDR3 extends over 14 amino acids. The CDR3 nucleotides read TGCAGCGTTGAGGCCCGGGGGAACACCGGGGAGCTGTTTTTT. It codes for CSVEARGNTGELFF.

The V call is TRBV9, the J call TRBJ2-1, with 8 bases that match TRBD2. Germline loops: CDR1 SGDLS, CDR2 YYNGEE. V shed 5 bases, J shed 9 bases, and the junction held 7 bases outside the gene matches. This CDR3 is 13 amino acids long. Written as DNA, the CDR3 is TGTGCCAGCAGTTTAGCGGGGAAGGTTGAGCAGTTCTTC. The encoded protein is CASSLAGKVEQFF.

The chain has TRBV7-2 and TRBJ1-6; D is unclear. The CDR3 covers 14 residues. Trimming pared 5 bases from V and 1 base from J, leaving 6 bases between. Per the germline V gene, CDR1 is SGHTA and CDR2 is FQGNSA. This CDR3 reads CASSPPSYNSPLHF. In nucleotides, the CDR3 is TGTGCCAGCAGCCCCCCTTCCTATAATTCACCCCTCCACTTT.

The chain employs TRBV29-1 and TRBJ1-2, with D perhaps matching TRBD1 (6 bases). Trimming left V 8 bases short and J 0 bases short, with 19 bases between. CDR1 and CDR2 from the germline V gene are SQVTM and ANQGSEA. The CDR3 has 15 amino acids. The CDR3 here is CSTNGDWTANYGYTF. CDR3 in DNA: TGCAGCACTAACGGCGATTGGACAGCTAACTATGGCTACACCTTC.

About this clonotype itself: At one of its ends the junction is not consistent with the germline gene, which may arise from a read error. The genes are TRBV20-1 and TRBJ1-1; D is perhaps TRBD1 (5 bases). The CDR3 spans 13 residues. Per germline, CDR1 DFQATT and CDR2 SNEGSKA (reference sequence). The CDR3 sequence is CSARGDLNTEAFF. The CDR3 nucleotides are TGCAGTGCGAGAGGGGACTTGAACACTGAAGCTTTCTTT.

V gene TRBV5-4 combines with J gene TRBJ1-5; D is unresolved. CDR3 length: 13 residues. Germline CDR1 and CDR2: SGHNT and YYREEE (reference sequence). Between the trimmed V and J ends, which lost 2 bases and 6 bases, there was a span of 9 bases. Written as DNA, the CDR3 is TGTGCCAGCAGCTTCGAAGGCGGTCAGCCCCAGCATTTT. This sequence encodes CASSFEGGQPQHF.

This chain joins TRBV6-1 and TRBJ2-5; 9 positions agree with TRBD2. The CDR3 runs to 17 residues. The ends lost 1 base at V and 10 bases at J; junction bases unmatched: 16. Germline values: CDR1 MNHNS, CDR2 SASEGT. As DNA, the CDR3 is TGTGCCAGCAGTGAAGGGTGGCGGGGGGGACCCACCGGGGACCAGTACTTC. Translation: CASSEGWRGGPTGDQYF.

The chain carries TRBV20-1 and TRBJ2-7; D ambiguous. The germline V and J ends were trimmed by 0 bases and 11 bases, with 17 bases remaining between them. The CDR3 has 13 amino acids. Germline CDR1 DFQATT, CDR2 SNEGSKA (reference sequence). The CDR3 coding sequence is TGCAGTGCTAGAGATCCCACGGCCACTATCGAGTACTTC. Its protein is CSARDPTATIEYF.

J is TRBJ1-2 and V is TRBV20-1, with 7 positions matching TRBD1. The V gene's germline CDR1 is DFQATT and CDR2 SNEGSKA (reference sequence). Trimming at V came to 8 bases and at J to 2 bases, leaving 8 bases not matched to a gene. This CDR3 comprises 13 residues. This chain's CDR3 is CSIFDRENYGYTF. For the CDR3, the DNA is TGCAGTATTTTCGACAGGGAGAACTATGGCTACACCTTC.